This T cell receptor beta chain was captured in a study of metastatic and nonmetastatic thyroid tumors. Across the study: Repertoires were compared across blood and tumor or nodule tissue from malignant and benign thyroid patients.

Looked up from germline, CDR1 is MNHNS and CDR2 is SASEGT. V gave up 7 bases and J gave up 4 bases; unmatched junction bases: 8. The CDR3 has 15 amino acids. Methods used by the authors: The authors used CDR3 differences across clinicopathological groups to build a distant-metastasis classifier for papillary thyroid cancer. TCRdb reprocessed the PCR reads via MiXCR. These V and J calls derive from TCRdb rather than the authors' analysis. The data show about 29,000 clones, with roughly 17% seen just once and roughly 4.2% held by the top ten. Notes on the study in general: In both blood and tumor samples, TCR beta diversity was reported significantly higher for malignant than benign nodules.

Thyroid surgery took place with no prior treatment in any patient. The table lists this clone with a few counts. Its antigen is not identified. This TCR derives from a female donor with papillary thyroid cancer or a benign thyroid nodule (not recorded which). Some clones in this sample may be carry-over from other donors' samples. The rearrangement links TRBV6-1 to TRBJ2-1; TRBD2 aligns across 9 bases. Sequences were obtained from blood. The chain's CDR3 is CASTRTSAKYNEQFF. CDR3 nucleotides: TGTGCCAGCACCCGGACTAGCGCGAAATACAATGAGCAGTTCTTC.